This T cell receptor beta chain derives from a study of CD8 T cells in Susac syndrome. Trimming removed 5 bases at V and 0 bases at J, with 11 bases between. CDR1 is MNHEY and CDR2 is SMNVEV in the germline V gene (reference sequence). The CDR3 length is 15 residues. Study-level results: It was acknowledged in the study that the number of individuals who were included in its TCR sequencing and HLA analysis was relatively small.

As to this clonotype: The antigen is undetermined.

Random hexamers were used to reverse transcribe an amount of roughly 0.5 to 1 ug RNA. Using its own MiXCR run on the immunoSEQ multiplex PCR reads, TCRdb lists one record per CDR3 protein. The data hold around 150,000 distinct CDR3 sequences, with around 96% observed a single time. This TCR was sampled from a human donor with multiple sclerosis. Sequencing used CD4+ T cells from PBMCs. This chain uses TRBV27 with TRBJ1-5; the D gene is possibly TRBD1 (5 bases). The CDR3 region is CASSTHRNSNQPQHF. The CDR3 region has the DNA TGTGCCAGCAGTACCCACAGGAATAGCAATCAGCCCCAGCATTTT.